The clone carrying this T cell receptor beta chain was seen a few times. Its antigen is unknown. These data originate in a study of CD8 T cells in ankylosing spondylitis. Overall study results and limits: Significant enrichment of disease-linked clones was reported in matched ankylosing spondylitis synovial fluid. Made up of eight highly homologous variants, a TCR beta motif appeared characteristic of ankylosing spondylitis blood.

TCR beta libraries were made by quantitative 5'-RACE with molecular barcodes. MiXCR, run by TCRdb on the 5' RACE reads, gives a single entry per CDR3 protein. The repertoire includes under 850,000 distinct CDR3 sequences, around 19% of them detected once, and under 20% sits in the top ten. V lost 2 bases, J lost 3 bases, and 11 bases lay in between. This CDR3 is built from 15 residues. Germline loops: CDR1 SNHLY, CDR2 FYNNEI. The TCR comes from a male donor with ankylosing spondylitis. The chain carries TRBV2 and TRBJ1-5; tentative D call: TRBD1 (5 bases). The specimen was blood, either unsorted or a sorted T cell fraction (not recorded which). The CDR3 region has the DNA TGTGCCAGCAGTGAATGGGGGGGAATCAATCAGCCCCAGCATTTT. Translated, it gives CASSEWGGINQPQHF.